The rows below give T cell receptor beta chains drawn from one sample of a study of cytomegalovirus exposure and HLA in healthy donors. Libraries were prepared by immunoSEQ multiplex PCR; TCRdb keeps only in-frame clonotypes and omits some of them. The data hold about 110,000 clones, with under 80% observed a single time. Sequenced material: PBMCs. The receptors come from a woman aged 35 to 49 in good health and CMV-seropositive. The CDR3 runs from the conserved cysteine through the conserved F or W. Fields, in order: CDR3 protein, CDR3 DNA, D gene, J gene, clone size, V gene. The D gene is left open where the match is weak. Clone size, where shown, is once, few, many, or a class for clones that have expanded.

CDR3 protein: CASSLRQTAYNEQFF
CDR3 DNA: TGTGCCAGCAGCCTCCGACAGACAGCGTACAATGAGCAGTTCTTC
D gene: NA
J gene: TRBJ2-1
clone size: NA
V gene: TRBV5-6

CDR3 protein: CASSMGLHYEQYF
CDR3 DNA: TGTGCCAGTAGTATGGGACTGCACTACGAGCAGTACTTC
D gene: NA
J gene: TRBJ2-7
clone size: NA
V gene: TRBV19

CDR3 protein: CASSFTGTGFGEQYF
CDR3 DNA: TGCGCCAGCAGCTTCACCGGGACAGGGTTTGGCGAGCAGTACTTC
D gene: TRBD1
J gene: TRBJ2-7
clone size: NA
V gene: TRBV5-1

CDR3 protein: CASSSPIGQGGETQYF
CDR3 DNA: TGTGCCAGCAGCTCCCCAATCGGACAGGGCGGAGAGACCCAGTACTTC
D gene: TRBD1
J gene: TRBJ2-5
clone size: NA
V gene: TRBV7-9

CDR3 protein: CASSRLGTSDEKLFF
CDR3 DNA: TGTGCCAGCAGCCGCCTCGGGACTTCAGATGAAAAACTGTTTTTT
D gene: NA
J gene: TRBJ1-4
clone size: NA
V gene: TRBV7-2

CDR3 protein: CASSEFRSGEYNDQFF
CDR3 DNA: TGTGCCAGCAGTGAATTTAGGTCAGGGGAATACAATGACCAGTTCTTC
D gene: NA
J gene: TRBJ2-1
clone size: NA
V gene: TRBV25-1

CDR3 protein: CAWSRAGSNTGELFF
CDR3 DNA: TGTGCCTGGAGTCGCGCGGGATCCAACACCGGGGAGCTGTTTTTT
D gene: NA
J gene: TRBJ2-2
clone size: NA
V gene: TRBV30

CDR3 protein: CAISTGQGRMNTEAFF
CDR3 DNA: TGTGCCATCAGCACCGGACAGGGGAGGATGAACACTGAAGCTTTCTTT
D gene: TRBD1
J gene: TRBJ1-1
clone size: NA
V gene: TRBV10-3

CDR3 protein: CASSLTSGGYEQYF
CDR3 DNA: TGCGCCAGCAGCCTGACTAGCGGGGGTTACGAGCAGTACTTC
D gene: TRBD2
J gene: TRBJ2-7
clone size: NA
V gene: TRBV5-1

CDR3 protein: CASSLQGNTGELFF
CDR3 DNA: TGTGCCAGCAGTCTACAGGGTAACACCGGGGAGCTGTTTTTT
D gene: NA
J gene: TRBJ2-2
clone size: NA
V gene: TRBV6-5

CDR3 protein: CASSLGPGRNTEAFF
CDR3 DNA: TGTGCCAGCAGCTTAGGGCCTGGGAGGAACACTGAAGCTTTCTTT
D gene: NA
J gene: TRBJ1-1
clone size: once
V gene: TRBV7-3

CDR3 protein: CASSFYENTGELFF
CDR3 DNA: TGTGCCAGCAGCTTCTATGAGAACACCGGGGAGCTGTTTTTT
D gene: NA
J gene: TRBJ2-2
clone size: NA
V gene: TRBV5-4

CDR3 protein: CASSLGMLDRGRGYTF
CDR3 DNA: TGTGCCAGCAGCTTAGGTATGCTGGACAGGGGCCGAGGCTACACCTTC
D gene: TRBD1
J gene: TRBJ1-2
clone size: NA
V gene: TRBV7-9

CDR3 protein: CASSLGTAEAFF
CDR3 DNA: TGTGCCAGCAGCTTAGGGACAGCTGAAGCTTTCTTT
D gene: NA
J gene: TRBJ1-1
clone size: few
V gene: TRBV7-9

CDR3 protein: CASSLGGENTEAFF
CDR3 DNA: TGCGCCAGCAGCTTGGGGGGAGAGAACACTGAAGCTTTCTTT
D gene: NA
J gene: TRBJ1-1
clone size: few
V gene: TRBV5-1

CDR3 protein: CASSLGGQGGNSPLHF
CDR3 DNA: TGTGCCAGCAGCTTGGGGGGACAGGGGGGCAATTCACCCCTCCACTTT
D gene: TRBD1
J gene: TRBJ1-6
clone size: once
V gene: TRBV7-9

CDR3 protein: CSARQGANEKLFF
CDR3 DNA: TGCAGCGCCAGACAGGGGGCTAATGAAAAACTGTTTTTT
D gene: TRBD1
J gene: TRBJ1-4
clone size: once
V gene: TRBV29-1

CDR3 protein: CAWGTSGETQYF
CDR3 DNA: TGTGCCTGGGGGACTAGCGGAGAGACCCAGTACTTC
D gene: TRBD2
J gene: TRBJ2-5
clone size: NA
V gene: TRBV30

CDR3 protein: CASSRDIAGTEAFF
CDR3 DNA: TGTGCCAGCAGCCGAGACATTGCGGGCACTGAAGCTTTCTTT
D gene: NA
J gene: TRBJ1-1
clone size: NA
V gene: TRBV27

CDR3 protein: CASSLLQGSYEQYF
CDR3 DNA: TGTGCCAGCAGCTTATTACAGGGCTCCTACGAGCAGTACTTC
D gene: NA
J gene: TRBJ2-7
clone size: NA
V gene: TRBV7-9